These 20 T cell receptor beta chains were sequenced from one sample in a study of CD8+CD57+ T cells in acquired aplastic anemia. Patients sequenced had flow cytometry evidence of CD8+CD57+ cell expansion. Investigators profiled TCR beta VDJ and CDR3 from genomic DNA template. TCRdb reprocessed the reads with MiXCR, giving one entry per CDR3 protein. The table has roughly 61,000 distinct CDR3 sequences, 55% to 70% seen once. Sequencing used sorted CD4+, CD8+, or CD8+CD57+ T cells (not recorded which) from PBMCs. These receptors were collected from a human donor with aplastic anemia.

CDR3 amino acids: CASSLWQRGNYEQYF. CDR3 DNA: TGTGCCAGCAGCCTCTGGCAACGAGGGAACTACGAGCAGTACTTC. The chain couples TRBV7-8 to TRBJ2-7; D perhaps matches TRBD2 (5 bases). The germline CDR1 and CDR2 sequences are SGHVS and FQNEAQ. The ends were cut back, 5 bases at V and 3 bases at J, with 17 bases in the middle. This CDR3 is built from 15 residues.

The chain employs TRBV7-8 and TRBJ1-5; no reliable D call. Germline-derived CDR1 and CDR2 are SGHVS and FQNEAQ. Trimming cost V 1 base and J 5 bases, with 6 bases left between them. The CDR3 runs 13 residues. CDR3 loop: CASSLDRDQPQHF. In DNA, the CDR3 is TGTGCCAGCAGCTTAGACCGGGATCAGCCCCAGCATTTT. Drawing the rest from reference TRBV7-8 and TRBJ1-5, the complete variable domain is GAGVSQSPRYKVAKRGQDVALRCDPISGHVSLFWYQQALGQGPEFLTYFQNEAQLDKSGLPSDRFFAERPEGSVSTLKIQRTQQEDSAVYLCASSLDRDQPQHFGDGTRLSIL.

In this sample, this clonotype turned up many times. The CDR3 spells CASSQDWGNQETQYF. The CDR3 DNA reads TGTGCCAGCAGCCAAGATTGGGGGAATCAAGAGACCCAGTACTTC. This chain uses TRBV14 with TRBJ2-5; D may correspond to TRBD1 or TRBD2 (5 bases each). The CDR3 is 15 residues long. The V end was cut by 0 bases, the J end by 2 bases, with 10 bases between. The germline V gene encodes CDR1 SGHDN and CDR2 FVKESK.

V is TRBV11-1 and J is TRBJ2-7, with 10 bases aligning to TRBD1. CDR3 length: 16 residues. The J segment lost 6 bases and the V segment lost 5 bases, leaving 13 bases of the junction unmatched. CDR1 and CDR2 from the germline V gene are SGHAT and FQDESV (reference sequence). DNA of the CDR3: TGTGCCAGCAGCCCCATGGGGGGGACAGGGGTCGGCGAGCAGTACGTC. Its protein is CASSPMGGTGVGEQYV.

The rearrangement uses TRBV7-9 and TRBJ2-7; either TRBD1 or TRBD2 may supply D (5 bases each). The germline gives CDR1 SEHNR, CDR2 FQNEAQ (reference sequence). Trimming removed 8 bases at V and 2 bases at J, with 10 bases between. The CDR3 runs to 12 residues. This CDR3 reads CASGTQTYEQYF. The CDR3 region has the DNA TGTGCCAGCGGGACGCAGACCTACGAGCAGTACTTC.

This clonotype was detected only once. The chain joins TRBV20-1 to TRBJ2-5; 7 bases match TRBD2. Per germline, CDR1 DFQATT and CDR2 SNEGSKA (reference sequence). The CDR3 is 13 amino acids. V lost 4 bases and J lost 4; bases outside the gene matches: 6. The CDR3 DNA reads TGCAGTGCTACATCTAGCGGTAGAGAGACCCAGTACTTC. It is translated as CSATSSGRETQYF.

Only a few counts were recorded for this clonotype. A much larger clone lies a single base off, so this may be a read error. Here the CDR3 DNA reads TGTGCCAGCAATGTGGTGGGGGCGCCTAACGCTGAAGCTTTCTTT. Translated: CASNVVGAPNAEAFF. The chain links TRBV6-1 to TRBJ1-1; TRBD1 might be the D (6 bases). Germline CDR1 and CDR2: MNHNS and SASEGT. V was trimmed by 7 bases and J by 6 bases, leaving 21 bases between them. The CDR3 length is 15 residues.

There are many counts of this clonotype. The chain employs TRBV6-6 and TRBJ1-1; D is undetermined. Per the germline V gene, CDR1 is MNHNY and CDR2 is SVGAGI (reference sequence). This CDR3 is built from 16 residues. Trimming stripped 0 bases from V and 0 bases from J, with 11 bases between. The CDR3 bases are TGTGCCAGCAGTTACTCGACAAGACACCTGAACACTGAAGCTTTCTTT. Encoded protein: CASSYSTRHLNTEAFF.

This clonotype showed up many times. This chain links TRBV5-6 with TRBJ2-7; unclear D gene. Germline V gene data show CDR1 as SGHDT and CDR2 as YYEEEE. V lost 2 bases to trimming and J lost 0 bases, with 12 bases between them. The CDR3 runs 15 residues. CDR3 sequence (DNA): TGTGCCAGCAGCTTAGTAGGGTCGAGCTCCTACGAGCAGTACGTC. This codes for CASSLVGSSSYEQYV.

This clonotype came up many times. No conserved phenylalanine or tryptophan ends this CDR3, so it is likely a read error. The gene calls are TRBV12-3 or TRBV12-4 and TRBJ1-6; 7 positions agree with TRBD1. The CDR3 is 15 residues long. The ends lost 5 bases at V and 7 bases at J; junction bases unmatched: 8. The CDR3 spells CASSVSQGGNSPLHL. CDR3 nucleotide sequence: TGTGCCAGCAGTGTATCCCAGGGGGGGAATTCACCCCTCCACCTT.

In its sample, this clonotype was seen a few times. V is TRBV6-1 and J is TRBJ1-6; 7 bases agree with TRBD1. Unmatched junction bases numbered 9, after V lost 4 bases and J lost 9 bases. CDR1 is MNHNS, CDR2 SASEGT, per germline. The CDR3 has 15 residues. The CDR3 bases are TGTGCCAGCAGTGGGGACAGAGAAAAGGGTTCACCCCTCCACTTT. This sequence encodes CASSGDREKGSPLHF.

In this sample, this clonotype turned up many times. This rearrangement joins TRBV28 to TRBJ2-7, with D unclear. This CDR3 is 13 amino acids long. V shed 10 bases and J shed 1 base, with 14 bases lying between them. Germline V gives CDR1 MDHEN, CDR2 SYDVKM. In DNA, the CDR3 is TGTGCCACCACCGGCACAGTTTCCTACGAGCAGTACTTC. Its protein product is CATTGTVSYEQYF.

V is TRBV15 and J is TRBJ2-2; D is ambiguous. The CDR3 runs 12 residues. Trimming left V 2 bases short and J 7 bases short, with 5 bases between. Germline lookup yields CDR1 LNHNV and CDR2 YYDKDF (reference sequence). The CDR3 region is CATSRINGELFF. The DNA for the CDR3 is TGTGCCACCAGCAGAATTAACGGGGAGCTGTTTTTT.

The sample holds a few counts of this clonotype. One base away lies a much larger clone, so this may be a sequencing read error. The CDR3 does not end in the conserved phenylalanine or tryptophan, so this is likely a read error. Here the CDR3 DNA reads TGTGCCAGCGGCCCTCTTCAAGGGCAGTTCCTC. Protein product: CASGPLQGQFL. This chain joins TRBV12-3 or TRBV12-4 and TRBJ2-1; D is uncertain. With 8 bases removed from V and 12 bases from J, the gap between germline ends came to 14 bases. The CDR3 has 11 residues.

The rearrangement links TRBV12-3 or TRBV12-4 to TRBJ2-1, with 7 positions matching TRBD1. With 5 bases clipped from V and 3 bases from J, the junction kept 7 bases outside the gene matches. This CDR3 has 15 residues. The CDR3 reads CASSTGAGGYNEQFF. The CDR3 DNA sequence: TGTGCCAGCAGTACAGGGGCTGGGGGCTACAATGAGCAGTTCTTC.

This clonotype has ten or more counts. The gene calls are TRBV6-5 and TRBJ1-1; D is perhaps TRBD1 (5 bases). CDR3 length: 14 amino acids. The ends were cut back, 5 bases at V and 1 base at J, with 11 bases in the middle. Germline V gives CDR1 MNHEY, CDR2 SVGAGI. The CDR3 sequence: CASSVEGWNTEAFF. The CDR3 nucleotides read TGTGCCAGCAGTGTCGAGGGGTGGAACACTGAAGCTTTCTTT.

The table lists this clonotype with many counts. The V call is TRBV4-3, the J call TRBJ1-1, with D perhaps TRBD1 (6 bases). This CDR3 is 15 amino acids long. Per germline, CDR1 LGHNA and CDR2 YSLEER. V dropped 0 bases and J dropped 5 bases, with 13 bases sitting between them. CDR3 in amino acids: CASSQDLTGRTEAFF. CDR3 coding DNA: TGCGCCAGCAGCCAAGATCTTACAGGGAGGACTGAAGCTTTCTTT.

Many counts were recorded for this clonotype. The chain's CDR3 is CASSAGTGGYTF. CDR3 in DNA: TGTGCCAGCTCAGCAGGGACTGGAGGCTACACCTTC. The chain joins TRBV27 to TRBJ1-2; tentative D call: TRBD1 (5 bases). In germline, CDR1 is MNHEY, CDR2 SMNVEV (reference sequence). The V and J ends lost 8 bases and 8 bases respectively, with 15 bases between them. The CDR3 has 12 amino acids.

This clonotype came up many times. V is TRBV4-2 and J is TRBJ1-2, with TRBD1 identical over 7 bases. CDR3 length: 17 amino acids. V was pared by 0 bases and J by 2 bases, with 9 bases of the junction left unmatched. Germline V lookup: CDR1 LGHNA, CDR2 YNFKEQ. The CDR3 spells CASSQDLATGVNYGYTF. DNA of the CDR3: TGTGCCAGCAGCCAAGATCTGGCAACAGGGGTAAACTATGGCTACACCTTC.

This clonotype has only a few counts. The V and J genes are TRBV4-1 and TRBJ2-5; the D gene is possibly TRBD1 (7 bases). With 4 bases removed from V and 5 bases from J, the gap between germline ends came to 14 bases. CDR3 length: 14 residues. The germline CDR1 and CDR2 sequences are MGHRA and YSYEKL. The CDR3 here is CASSLLQGTETQYF. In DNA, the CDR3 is TGCGCCAGCAGCCTGCTACAGGGGACTGAGACCCAGTACTTC.